This TCR beta chain derives from a study of blood T cell repertoires in COVID-19 (dated by TCRdb to the early 2020s). A note on the overall study: Samples covering the acute and convalescent phases of COVID-19 were provided by collaborators in the United States, Italy and Spain. The material from the prospective study consisted of cDNA or gDNA derived from T cells, B-cell-depleted T cells, or PBMCs. Deeply sampled blood TCRbeta repertoires from subjects exposed to, actively infected with, or recovered from COVID-19 were included in the dataset. The repertoires were released in a freely available public database intended as a resource for research on the immune response to SARS-CoV-2. The samples were drawn from two sources: the first 160 participants of the ongoing ImmuneRACE study, and 1,254 subjects contributed by 6 global collaborators. Nearly every sample came with metadata listing a de-identified subject ID, COVID-19 status, age in years and sex. Where HLA class I and class II types were available, the types were taken from metadata supplied by the sample provider, not from assay-based typing. General conclusions and limits of the study: How much clinical and demographic metadata was included differed by source and by participant, and the metadata was provided uncurated.

V ends up 4 bases short and J 5 bases short, with an unmatched junction base count of 10. The germline V gene sets CDR1 to SGHRS and CDR2 to YFSETQ. Inclusive of the bounding cysteine and phenylalanine, the CDR3 is 16 residues long. Just the 48-base CDR3 DNA is kept, in frame starting at base 1. TCRbeta CDR3 regions were amplified from genomic DNA by means of the immunoSEQ Assay, a bias-controlled multiplex PCR. As for the original processing: Within the assay, amplification of reference gene primers was used to estimate how many nucleated cells each sample contained. To quantify the absolute abundance of each unique TCRbeta CDR3 rearrangement, sequence reads were collapsed and filtered. For each sample, productive Simpson clonality was calculated as the square root of Simpson's diversity index over productive rearrangements. TCRdb obtained this table from immuneACCESS and retained in-frame rearrangements with V and J assigned. These tables miss some clones; where compared with another copy, unresolved V genes account for less than half of the shortfall, and the remainder is unexplained. V and J calls and clone size are copied from that table; D and trimming were computed from the DNA. The sample records 130,000 or so clones, roughly 90% of which are singletons. Of the sample, around 2.1% is held by the ten largest clones.

As for this clone: Its antigen target is currently unknown. No much larger clone exists at a distance of one base, and base qualities are not known.

The collaborating institutions used their own protocols to collect whole blood in K2EDTA tubes. For TCRbeta analysis, collaborators shipped samples in one of three forms: frozen whole blood, isolated PBMCs, or DNA extracted from either of those sample types. This TCR was recovered from a man between 65 and 79 years old with active COVID-19. Material: peripheral blood. The rearrangement joined TRBV5-1 to TRBJ2-1, with TRBD1 identical over 9 junction bases. The CDR3 reads CASSALGGQGNNEQFF. The DNA sequence is as follows: TGCGCCAGCAGCGCCTTAGGGGGACAGGGAAACAATGAGCAGTTCTTC.